This passage covers 6 T cell receptor beta chains from one sample sequenced in a study of cytomegalovirus exposure and HLA in healthy donors. Amplification used 60 Vbeta primers and 13 Jbeta primers. Assay: immunoSEQ multiplex PCR; the TCRdb copy retains only in-frame clones and omits some. This sample has about 160,000 clones; over 75% occur once, and the top ten carry more than 1.5%. The sample comprised PBMCs. Receptor source: a human donor in good health.

The V call is TRBV2, the J call TRBJ2-3; D perhaps matches TRBD1 (5 bases). Deletions cut 1 base from V and 1 base from J, with 9 bases between. This CDR3 region has 15 residues. The germline V gene encodes CDR1 SNHLY and CDR2 FYNNEI. The CDR3 spells CASSEGQGGTDTQYF. In DNA form, the CDR3 reads TGTGCCAGCAGTGAAGGGCAGGGTGGCACAGATACGCAGTATTTT.

The chain uses TRBV6-5 and TRBJ1-1; D is perhaps TRBD1 (5 bases). This CDR3 has 14 residues. CDR1 and CDR2 from the germline V gene are MNHEY and SVGAGI. V shed 6 bases and J shed 1 base, with 12 bases lying between them. Here the CDR3 reads CASRPGGGNTEAFF. Written as DNA, the CDR3 is TGTGCCAGCAGACCGGGGGGAGGGAACACTGAAGCTTTCTTT.

V usage is TRBV5-4 and J usage is TRBJ1-4, with D possibly being TRBD1 (5 bases). Germline CDR1 and CDR2: SGHNT and YYREEE (reference sequence). V lost 3 bases and J 3 bases, leaving 12 bases between the germline ends. The CDR3 is 15 residues long. As DNA, the CDR3 is TGTGCCAGCAGCTCCAAGGGGAATTCTAATGAAAAACTGTTTTTT. It encodes CASSSKGNSNEKLFF.

This chain joins TRBV7-9 and TRBJ1-5; TRBD1 aligns across 7 bases. This CDR3 contains 14 residues. The trim removed 5 bases at V and 8 bases at J, leaving 9 bases unmatched. Germline lookup yields CDR1 SEHNR and CDR2 FQNEAQ (reference sequence). The CDR3, as DNA: TGTGCCAGCAGCGCCCAGGGGGGAAATAAGCCCCAGCATTTT. It codes for CASSAQGGNKPQHF.

This clone appeared a few times. The chain joins TRBV5-1 to TRBJ1-4; D ambiguous. The CDR3 extends over 15 amino acids. V lost 5 bases to trimming and J lost 7 bases, with 18 bases between them. Germline-derived CDR1 and CDR2 are SGHRS and YFSETQ. CDR3 sequence: CASRYDLGVGEKLFF. As DNA, the CDR3 is TGCGCCAGCAGATATGACCTGGGCGTAGGTGAAAAACTGTTTTTT.

This chain uses TRBV27 with TRBJ2-5, with D unresolved. V lost 1 base, J lost 5 bases, and 11 bases lay in between. CDR1 is MNHEY, CDR2 SMNVEV, per germline (reference sequence). This CDR3 comprises 14 residues. The CDR3 is CASSLWPKLETQYF. The CDR3 DNA reads TGTGCCAGCAGTTTATGGCCGAAGTTGGAGACCCAGTACTTC.